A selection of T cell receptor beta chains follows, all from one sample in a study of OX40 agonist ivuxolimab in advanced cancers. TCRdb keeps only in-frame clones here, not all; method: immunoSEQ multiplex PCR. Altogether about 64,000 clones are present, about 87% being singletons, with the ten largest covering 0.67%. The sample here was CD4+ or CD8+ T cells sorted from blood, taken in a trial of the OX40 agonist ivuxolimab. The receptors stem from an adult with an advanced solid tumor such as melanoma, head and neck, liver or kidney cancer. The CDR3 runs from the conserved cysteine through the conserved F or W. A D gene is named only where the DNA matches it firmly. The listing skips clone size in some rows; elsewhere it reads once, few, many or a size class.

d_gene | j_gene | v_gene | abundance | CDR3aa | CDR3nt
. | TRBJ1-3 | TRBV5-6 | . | CASNPLDSRSGNTIYF | TGTGCCAGCAACCCACTGGACAGCCGCTCTGGAAACACCATATATTTT
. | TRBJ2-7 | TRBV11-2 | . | CASSLVPGRSLGYEQYF | TGTGCCAGCAGCTTAGTCCCGGGACGGAGCCTCGGTTACGAGCAGTACTTC
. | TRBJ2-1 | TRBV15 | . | CATSRRQGTYNEQFF | TGTGCCACCAGCAGGAGGCAGGGGACCTACAATGAGCAGTTCTTC
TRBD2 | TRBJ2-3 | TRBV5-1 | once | CASGGLGTDTQYF | TGCGCCAGCGGTGGACTAGGCACAGATACGCAGTATTTT
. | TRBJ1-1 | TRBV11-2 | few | CASSLATGTEAFF | TGTGCCAGCAGCTTGGCGACGGGAACTGAAGCTTTCTTT
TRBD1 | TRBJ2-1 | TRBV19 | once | CASSKSQSDRGSIF | TGTGCCAGTAGTAAATCCCAATCGGACAGGGGTAGTATCTTC
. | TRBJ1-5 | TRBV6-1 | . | CASNRGYSNQPQHF | TGTGCCAGCAATAGAGGATATAGCAATCAGCCCCAGCATTTT
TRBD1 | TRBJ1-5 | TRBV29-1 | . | CSVLGQPNQPQHF | TGCAGCGTGTTGGGACAGCCTAATCAGCCCCAGCATTTT
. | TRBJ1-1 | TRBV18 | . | CASSPPSVVGEAFF | TGTGCCAGCTCACCACCGTCAGTGGTGGGTGAAGCTTTCTTT
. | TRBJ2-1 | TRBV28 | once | CASSLVSLSSYNEQFF | TGTGCCAGCAGTTTGGTGTCCCTGAGCTCCTACAATGAGCAGTTCTTC
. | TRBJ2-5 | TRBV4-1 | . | CASSQRGSSSQETQYF | TGCGCCAGCAGCCAGAGGGGGTCGAGCTCCCAAGAGACCCAGTACTTC
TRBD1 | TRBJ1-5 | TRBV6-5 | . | CASSYSSATGGQPQHF | TGTGCCAGCAGTTACTCTTCCGCAACAGGGGGTCAGCCCCAGCATTTT
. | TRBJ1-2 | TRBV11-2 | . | CASSPQASGDYGYTF | TGTGCCAGCAGCCCACAGGCCTCTGGGGACTATGGCTACACCTTC
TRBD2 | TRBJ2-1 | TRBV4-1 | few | CASSQGGRVYNEQFF | TGCGCCAGCAGCCAAGGCGGGAGGGTCTACAATGAGCAGTTCTTC
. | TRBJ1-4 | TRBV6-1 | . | CASSPGGHPWGKLFF | TGTGCCAGCAGTCCCGGCGGACACCCGTGGGGAAAACTGTTTTTT
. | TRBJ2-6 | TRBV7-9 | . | CASSPYGSSGANVLTF | TGTGCCAGCAGCCCCTATGGGTCCTCTGGGGCCAACGTCCTGACTTTC
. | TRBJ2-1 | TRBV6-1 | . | CASSAPTTGDNEQFF | TGTGCCAGCAGTGCACCAACGACAGGAGACAATGAGCAGTTCTTC
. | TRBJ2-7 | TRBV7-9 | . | CASSPTGYEQYF | TGTGCCAGCAGCCCCACAGGTTACGAGCAGTACTTC
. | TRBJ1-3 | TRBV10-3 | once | CAISEPTRQHSGNTIYF | TGTGCCATCAGTGAACCGACACGACAGCACTCTGGAAACACCATATATTTT
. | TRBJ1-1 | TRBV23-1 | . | CASSQSPFRDRPPWSTEAFF | TGCGCCAGCAGTCAATCACCATTTCGTGACAGACCCCCTTGGAGCACTGAAGCTTTCTTT
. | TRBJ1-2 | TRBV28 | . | CASSLQAVGGYGYTF | TGTGCCAGCAGTTTACAAGCGGTCGGAGGCTATGGCTACACCTTC
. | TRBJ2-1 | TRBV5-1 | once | CASSSDLYNEQFF | TGCGCCAGCAGCTCGGACCTTTACAATGAGCAGTTCTTC
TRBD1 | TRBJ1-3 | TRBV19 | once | CASSAGTGGPSSGNTIYF | TGTGCCAGTAGCGCCGGGACAGGGGGCCCGAGCTCTGGAAACACCATATATTTT
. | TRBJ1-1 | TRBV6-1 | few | CASRGYTEAFF | TGTGCCAGCAGGGGATACACTGAAGCTTTCTTT
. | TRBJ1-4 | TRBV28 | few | CASREPEITSTNEKLFF | TGTGCCAGCAGGGAACCTGAAATAACCTCAACTAATGAAAAACTGTTTTTT
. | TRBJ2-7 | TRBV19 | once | CASSIAGTTRYEQYF | TGTGCCAGTAGTATAGCGGGGACGACTCGTTACGAGCAGTACTTC
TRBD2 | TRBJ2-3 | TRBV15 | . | CATSKLSGSGTDTQYF | TGTGCCACCAGCAAACTTAGCGGGAGCGGGACAGATACGCAGTATTTT
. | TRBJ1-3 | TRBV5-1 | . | CASSSGSFSGNTIYF | TGCGCCAGCAGCTCCGGGTCCTTCTCTGGAAACACCATATATTTT
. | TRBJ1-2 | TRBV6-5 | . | CASSCPGPYGYTF | TGTGCCAGCAGTTGCCCGGGACCCTATGGCTACACCTTC
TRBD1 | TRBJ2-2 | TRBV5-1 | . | CASSLSGTGDTGELFF | TGCGCCAGCAGCCTATCCGGGACAGGGGACACCGGGGAGCTGTTTTTT
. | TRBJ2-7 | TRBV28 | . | CASTSPTGSSYEQYF | TGTGCCAGCACCTCCCCAACAGGGTCCTCCTACGAGCAGTACTTC
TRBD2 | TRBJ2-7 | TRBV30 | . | CAWRESPRGGTYEQYF | TGTGCCTGGAGGGAATCACCGAGGGGAGGGACCTACGAGCAGTACTTC
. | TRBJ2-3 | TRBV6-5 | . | CASSYSHGSDTQYF | TGTGCCAGCAGTTACTCGCATGGCTCCGATACGCAGTATTTT
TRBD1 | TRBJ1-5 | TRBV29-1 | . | CSVDLIGQGRQPQHF | TGCAGCGTAGACCTGATTGGACAGGGCAGGCAGCCCCAGCATTTT
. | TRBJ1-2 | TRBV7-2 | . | CASSSRRGLRGYTF | TGTGCCAGCAGCTCCCGCAGGGGCTTACGAGGCTACACCTTC
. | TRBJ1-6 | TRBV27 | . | CASSSPNVSPLHF | TGTGCCAGCAGTTCGCCCAATGTTTCACCCCTCCACTTT
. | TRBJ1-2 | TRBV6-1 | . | CASRLPRPNYGYTF | TGTGCCAGCAGACTCCCCCGGCCCAACTATGGCTACACCTTC
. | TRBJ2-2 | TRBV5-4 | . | CASSRQQGNTGELFF | TGTGCCAGCAGCCGCCAACAGGGAAACACCGGGGAGCTGTTTTTT
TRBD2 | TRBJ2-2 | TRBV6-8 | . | CASSRRDRGDLTSGANTGELFF | TGTGCCAGCAGCCGCCGAGACAGGGGAGATCTGACTAGCGGGGCCAACACCGGGGAGCTGTTTTTT
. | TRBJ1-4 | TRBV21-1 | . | CASSKVVPNEKLFF | TGTGCCAGCAGCAAAGTGGTCCCTAATGAAAAACTGTTTTTT